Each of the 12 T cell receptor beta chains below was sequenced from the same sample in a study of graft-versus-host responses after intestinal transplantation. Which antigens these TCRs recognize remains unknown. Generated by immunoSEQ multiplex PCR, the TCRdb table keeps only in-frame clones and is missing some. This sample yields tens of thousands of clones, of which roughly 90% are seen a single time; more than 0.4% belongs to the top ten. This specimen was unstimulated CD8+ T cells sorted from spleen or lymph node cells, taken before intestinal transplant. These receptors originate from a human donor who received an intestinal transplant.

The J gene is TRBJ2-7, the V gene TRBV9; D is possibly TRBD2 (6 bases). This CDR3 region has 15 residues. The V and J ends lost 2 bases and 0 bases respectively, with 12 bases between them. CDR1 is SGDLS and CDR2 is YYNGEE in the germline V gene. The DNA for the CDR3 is TGTGCCAGCAGCGTGCATCCGGGGGACTCCTACGAGCAGTACTTC. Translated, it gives CASSVHPGDSYEQYF.

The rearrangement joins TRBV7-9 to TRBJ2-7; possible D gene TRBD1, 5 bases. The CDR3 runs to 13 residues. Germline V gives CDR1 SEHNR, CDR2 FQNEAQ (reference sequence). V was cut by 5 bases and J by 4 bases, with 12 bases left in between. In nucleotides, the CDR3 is TGTGCCAGCAGCATCCAGGGCTATTACGAGCAGTACTTC. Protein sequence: CASSIQGYYEQYF.

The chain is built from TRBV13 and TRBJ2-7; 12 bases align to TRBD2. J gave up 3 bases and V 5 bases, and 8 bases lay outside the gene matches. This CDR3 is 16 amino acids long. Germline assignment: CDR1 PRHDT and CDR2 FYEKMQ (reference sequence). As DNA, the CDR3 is TGTGCCAGCAGCATTAGGACTAGCGGGGTCGTCTACGAGCAGTACTTC. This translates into CASSIRTSGVVYEQYF. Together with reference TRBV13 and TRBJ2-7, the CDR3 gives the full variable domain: AAGVIQSPRHLIKEKRETATLKCYPIPRHDTVYWYQQGPGQDPQFLISFYEKMQSDKGSIPDRFSAQQFSDYHSELNMSSLELGDSALYFCASSIRTSGVVYEQYFGPGTRLTVT.

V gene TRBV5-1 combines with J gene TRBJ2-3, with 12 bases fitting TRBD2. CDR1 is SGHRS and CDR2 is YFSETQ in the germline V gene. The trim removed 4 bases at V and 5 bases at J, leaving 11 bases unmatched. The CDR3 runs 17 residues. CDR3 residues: CASSTERLAGEGDTQYF. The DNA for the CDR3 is TGCGCCAGCAGCACTGAACGACTAGCGGGAGAGGGAGATACGCAGTATTTT.

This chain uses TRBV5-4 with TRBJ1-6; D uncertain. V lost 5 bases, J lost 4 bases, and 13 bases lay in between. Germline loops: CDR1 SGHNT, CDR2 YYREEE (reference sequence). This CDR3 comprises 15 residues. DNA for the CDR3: TGTGCCAGCAGAACCCTAGACCCATATAATTCACCCCTCCACTTT. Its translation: CASRTLDPYNSPLHF.

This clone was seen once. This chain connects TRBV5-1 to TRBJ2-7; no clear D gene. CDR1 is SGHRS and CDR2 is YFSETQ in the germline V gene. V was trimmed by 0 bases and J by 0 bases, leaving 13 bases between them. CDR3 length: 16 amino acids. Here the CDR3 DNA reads TGCGCCAGCAGCTTGGTTCGGTTGGGCAACTCCTACGAGCAGTACTTC. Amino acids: CASSLVRLGNSYEQYF.

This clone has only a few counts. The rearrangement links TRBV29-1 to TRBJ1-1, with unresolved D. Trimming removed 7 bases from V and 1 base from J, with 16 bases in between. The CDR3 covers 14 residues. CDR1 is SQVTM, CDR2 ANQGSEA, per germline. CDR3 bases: TGCAGCGCCATTTCCGAAGACTCGAACACTGAAGCTTTCTTT. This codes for CSAISEDSNTEAFF.

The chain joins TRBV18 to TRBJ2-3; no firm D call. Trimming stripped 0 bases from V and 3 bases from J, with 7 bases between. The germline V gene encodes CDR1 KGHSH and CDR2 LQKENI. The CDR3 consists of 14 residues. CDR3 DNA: TGTGCCAGCTCACCACCCGCTAGGACAGATACGCAGTATTTT. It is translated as CASSPPARTDTQYF. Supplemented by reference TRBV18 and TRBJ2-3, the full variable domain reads NAGVMQNPRHLVRRRGQEARLRCSPMKGHSHVYWYRQLPEEGLKFMVYLQKENIIDESGMPKERFSAEFPKEGPSILRIQQVVRGDSAAYFCASSPPARTDTQYFGPGTRLTVL.

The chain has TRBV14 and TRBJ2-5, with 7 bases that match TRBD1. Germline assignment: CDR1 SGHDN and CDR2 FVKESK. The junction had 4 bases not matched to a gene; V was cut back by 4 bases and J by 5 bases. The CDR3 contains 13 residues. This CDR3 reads CASSPTGSETQYF. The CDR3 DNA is TGTGCCAGCAGCCCGACAGGGAGTGAGACCCAGTACTTC.

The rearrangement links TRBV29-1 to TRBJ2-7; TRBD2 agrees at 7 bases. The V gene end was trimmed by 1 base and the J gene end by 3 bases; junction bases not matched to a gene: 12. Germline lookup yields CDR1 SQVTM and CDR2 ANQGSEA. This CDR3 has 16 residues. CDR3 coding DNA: TGCAGCGTTGAAGGAGGGATCGGAGGCGGGAGCTACGAGCAGTACTTC. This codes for CSVEGGIGGGSYEQYF.

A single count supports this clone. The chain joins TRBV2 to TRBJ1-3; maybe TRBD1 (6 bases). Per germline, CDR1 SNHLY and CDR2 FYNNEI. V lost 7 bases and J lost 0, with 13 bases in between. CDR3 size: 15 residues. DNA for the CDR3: TGTGCCAGCACCAGGGGAACCCTCTCTGGAAACACCATATATTTT. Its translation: CASTRGTLSGNTIYF.

CDR3 loop: CASSLETSASYEQYF. Written as DNA, the CDR3 is TGTGCCAGCAGTCTCGAGACTAGCGCGTCCTACGAGCAGTACTTC. V usage is TRBV4-2 and J usage is TRBJ2-7, with 8 nucleotides matching TRBD2. Germline V lookup: CDR1 LGHNA, CDR2 YNFKEQ. V dropped 6 bases and J dropped 1; count of bases not matched to a gene: 8. The CDR3 runs to 15 residues.